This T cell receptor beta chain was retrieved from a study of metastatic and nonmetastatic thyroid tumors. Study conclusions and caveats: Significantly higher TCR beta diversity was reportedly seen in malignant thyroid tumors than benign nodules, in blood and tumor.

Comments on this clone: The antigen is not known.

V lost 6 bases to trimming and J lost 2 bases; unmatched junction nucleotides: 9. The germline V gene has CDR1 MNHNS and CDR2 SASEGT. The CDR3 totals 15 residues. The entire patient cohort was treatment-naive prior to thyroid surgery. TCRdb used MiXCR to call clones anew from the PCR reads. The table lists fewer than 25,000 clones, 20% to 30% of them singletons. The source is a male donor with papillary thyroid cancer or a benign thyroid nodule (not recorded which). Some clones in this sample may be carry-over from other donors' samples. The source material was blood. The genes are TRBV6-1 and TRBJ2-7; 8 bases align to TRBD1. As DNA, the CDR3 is TGTGCCAGCAGAATGACCGGGACAGGTCCCTACGAGCAGTACTTC. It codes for CASRMTGTGPYEQYF.